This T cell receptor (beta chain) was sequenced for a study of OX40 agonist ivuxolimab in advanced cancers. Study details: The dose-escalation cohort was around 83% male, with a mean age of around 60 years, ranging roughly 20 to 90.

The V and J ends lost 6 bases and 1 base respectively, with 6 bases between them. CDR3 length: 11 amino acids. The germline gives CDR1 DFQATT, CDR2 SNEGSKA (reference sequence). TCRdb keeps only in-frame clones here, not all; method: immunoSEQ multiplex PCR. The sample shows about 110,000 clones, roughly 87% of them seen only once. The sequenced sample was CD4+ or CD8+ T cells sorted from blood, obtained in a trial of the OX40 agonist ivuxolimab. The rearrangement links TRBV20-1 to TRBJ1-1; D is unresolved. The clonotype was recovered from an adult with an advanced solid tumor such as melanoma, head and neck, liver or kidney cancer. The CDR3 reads CSAIPNTEAFF. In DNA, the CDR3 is TGCAGTGCCATACCGAACACTGAAGCTTTCTTT.